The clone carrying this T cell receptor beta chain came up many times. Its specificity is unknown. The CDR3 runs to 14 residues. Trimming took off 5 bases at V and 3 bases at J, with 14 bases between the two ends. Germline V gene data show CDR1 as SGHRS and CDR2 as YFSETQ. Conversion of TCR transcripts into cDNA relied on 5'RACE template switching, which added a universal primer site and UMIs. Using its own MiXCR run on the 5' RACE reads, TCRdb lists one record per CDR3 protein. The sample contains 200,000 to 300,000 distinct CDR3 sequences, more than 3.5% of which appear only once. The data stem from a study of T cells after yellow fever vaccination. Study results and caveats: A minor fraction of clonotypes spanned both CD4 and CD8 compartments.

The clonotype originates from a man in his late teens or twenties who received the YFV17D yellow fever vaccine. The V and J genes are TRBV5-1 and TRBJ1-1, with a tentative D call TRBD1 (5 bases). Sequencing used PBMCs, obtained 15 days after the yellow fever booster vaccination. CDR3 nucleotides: TGCGCCAGCAGTTTCCACAGGAGAGACACTGAAGCTTTCTTT. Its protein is CASSFHRRDTEAFF. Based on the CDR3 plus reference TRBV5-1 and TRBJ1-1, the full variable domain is KAGVTQTPRYLIKTRGQQVTLSCSPISGHRSVSWYQQTPGQGLQFLFEYFSETQRNKGNFPGRFSGRQFSNSRSEMNVSTLELGDSALYLCASSFHRRDTEAFFGQGTRLTVV.